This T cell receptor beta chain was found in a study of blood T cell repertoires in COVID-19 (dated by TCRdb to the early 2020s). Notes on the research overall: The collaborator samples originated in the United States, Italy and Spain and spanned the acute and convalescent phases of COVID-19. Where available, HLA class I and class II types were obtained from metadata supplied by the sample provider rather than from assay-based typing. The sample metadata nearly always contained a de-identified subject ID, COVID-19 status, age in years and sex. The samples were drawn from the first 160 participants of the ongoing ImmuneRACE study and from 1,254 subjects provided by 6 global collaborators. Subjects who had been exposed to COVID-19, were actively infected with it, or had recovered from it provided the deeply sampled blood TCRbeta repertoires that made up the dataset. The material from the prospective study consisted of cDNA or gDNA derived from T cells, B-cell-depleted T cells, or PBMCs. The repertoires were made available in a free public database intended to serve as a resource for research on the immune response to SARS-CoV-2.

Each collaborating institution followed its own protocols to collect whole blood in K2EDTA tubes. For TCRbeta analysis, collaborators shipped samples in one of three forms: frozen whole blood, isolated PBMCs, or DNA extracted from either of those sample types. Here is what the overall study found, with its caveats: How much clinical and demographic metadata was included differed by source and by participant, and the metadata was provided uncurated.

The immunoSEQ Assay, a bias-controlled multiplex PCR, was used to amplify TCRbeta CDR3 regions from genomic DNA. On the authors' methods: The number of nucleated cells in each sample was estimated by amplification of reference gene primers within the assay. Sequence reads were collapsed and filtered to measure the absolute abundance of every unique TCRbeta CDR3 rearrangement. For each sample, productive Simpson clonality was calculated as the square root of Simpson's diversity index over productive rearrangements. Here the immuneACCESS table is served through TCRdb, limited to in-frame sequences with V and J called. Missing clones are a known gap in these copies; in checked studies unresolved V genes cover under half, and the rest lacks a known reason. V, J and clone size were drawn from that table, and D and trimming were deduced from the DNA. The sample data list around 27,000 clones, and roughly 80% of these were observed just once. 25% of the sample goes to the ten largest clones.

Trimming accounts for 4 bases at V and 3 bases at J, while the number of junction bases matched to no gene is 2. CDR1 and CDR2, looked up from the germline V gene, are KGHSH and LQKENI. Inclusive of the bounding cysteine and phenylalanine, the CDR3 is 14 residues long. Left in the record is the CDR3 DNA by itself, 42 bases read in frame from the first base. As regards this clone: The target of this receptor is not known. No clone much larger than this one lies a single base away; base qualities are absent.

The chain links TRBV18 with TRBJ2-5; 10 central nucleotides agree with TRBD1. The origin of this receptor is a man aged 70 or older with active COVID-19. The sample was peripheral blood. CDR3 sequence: CASSLGTGEETQYF. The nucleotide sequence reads TGTGCCAGCTCACTCGGGACAGGGGAAGAGACCCAGTACTTC.